This T cell receptor (beta chain) was profiled in a study of cytomegalovirus exposure and HLA in healthy donors (dated by TCRdb to about 2017). Describing the broader study: According to an earlier analysis of around 600 of the donors, 150 million to 200 million T cells yielded over 100 million unique TCR beta sequences and about 300 Gb of sequence data. Approximately 310 gigabases of sequencing data and approximately 80 million unique TCR sequences were included in an early release covering roughly 600 HLA-typed donors. Of the 398 genotyped donors, 65% to 90% fell in the genetic ancestry cluster associated with self-reported Caucasian donors. The study aimed to test whether signatures of past pathogen exposure could be identified by cataloging public T cell receptors. Using immunosequencing, the study profiled T cell repertoires from fewer than 850 subjects and related those repertoires to cytomegalovirus serostatus. Besides the first cohort of approximately 710 subjects, a separate validation cohort made up of 120 different subjects was used. High-throughput TCR immunosequencing, statistical association of individual TCRs with disease status, and machine learning were combined to predict cytomegalovirus infection status. In a later analysis, previously published TCR beta repertoires from 500 to 750 donors were re-analyzed and high-resolution HLA genotyping was added so that TCR occurrence patterns could be studied. Rather than drawing on any new phenotypic data, the later analysis identified candidate immune exposures from TCR beta sequences and the way those sequences occurred across donors. An earlier analysis of around 580 of the donors used high-throughput TCR beta sequencing to judge whether each TCR beta V gene segment behaved as functional or pseudogenic. Alongside the repertoire data, information on donor age, sex, ethnicity and CMV serostatus was compiled. Genome-wide SNP genotypes for about 55% of the 666 donors were used in a later genetic analysis, which treated that subset as a discovery cohort. Every discovery cohort repertoire had been produced on one sequencing platform. Both class I and class II loci were covered by HLA typing, at four-digit resolution. Typing coverage differed by locus: A, B, C, DRB1 and DQB1 were typed in roughly 620-640 donors, DQA1 in roughly 510, DPA1 in some 610, and DPB1 in just under 490. Four or five DR-DQ haplotypes were handled as single units for association and clustering because linkage in the cohort was strong. Across approximately 420 genotyped donors of the cohort, an average of approximately 240,000 unique TCR beta nucleotide sequences per donor were sequenced, and about a sixth of those sequences were non-productive.

What the authors observed across the whole study: Strong co-occurrence of HLA alleles, especially DR and DQ, made assigning TCR associations to individual alleles difficult. According to a later analysis, parvovirus B19, influenza, CMV and Epstein-Barr virus appeared linked to several top co-occurrence clusters. A group of highly shared sequence variants was considered likely to be a technical artifact of the sequencing pipeline. Three of the identified cytomegalovirus-associated TCR beta chains were confirmed in vitro to be specific for cytomegalovirus antigens. The 87-base-pair reads could not distinguish some IMGT-functional V segments, including TRBV6-2 and TRBV6-3, so those segments were excluded. Correlated functional status among segregating V segments might reflect linkage disequilibrium, but an unknown experimental factor could not be ruled out. In an earlier analysis of some 550 of the donors, most TCR beta V segments were observed in productive rearrangements about 90% or about 30% of the time, broadly matching IMGT annotations. According to the authors, the approach could potentially be generalized to other disease states and immunological phenotypes. In a later genetic analysis, a missense DCLRE1C variant was associated with V-gene and J-gene trimming of TCR beta chains, and the association was replicated in an independent cohort. The study gave a list of about 170 TCR beta chains associated with cytomegalovirus. A later analysis found that HLA-associated TCR beta chains were more clonally expanded and had lower generation probabilities than equally common non-associated chains. A further reported finding was that TCR beta sequences accurately predicted the HLA-A and HLA-B alleles for most subjects in the first cohort. Sequencing depth was assumed to be roughly uniform across donors in the presence/absence analyses, though that assumption may not hold. According to a later analysis, TCR association rates differed among HLA loci, with DRB1 alleles showing the most associated TCRs and HLA-C alleles showing the fewest. Most TCR sequences were observed very rarely across donors, whereas some public TCRs were present in many individuals. For the cohort, immune exposure information was limited to CMV serostatus. Because HLA typing was missing for some donors at each locus, association tests included only the typed subset. Specific HLA alleles were associated with some 15,000 TCR beta sequences at a false discovery rate of 0.05 in a later analysis. A later analysis found that most CMV-associated TCR beta chains appeared HLA-restricted, with HLA associations seemingly driven largely by CMV exposure. This cohort had only TCR beta chains sequenced, and the lack of alpha or paired-chain data limited which features could be detected. Compared with the 666-donor mean, donors in an Asian-associated ancestry cluster had fewer N-insertions in productive TCRs, according to a later genetic analysis. The classifier was reported to diagnose cytomegalovirus status with high specificity and sensitivity in both the original and validation cohorts. The earlier analysis of 450 to 700 of the donors excluded around 17 rarely observed V segments, including chromosome 9 orphons, because counts were too low.

From cysteine to phenylalanine, the CDR3 is 16 amino acids long. The retained sequence is limited to the CDR3, 48 bases, with the frame set at the first base. The germline V gene specifies SGHAT as CDR1 and FQNNGV as CDR2. V is cut by 5 bases and J by 0 bases, and the space between the germline ends is 15 bases. To prepare the library, the immunoSEQ multiplex PCR assay was applied. The multiplex PCR relied on a mix of 60 forward primers for TCR Vbeta segments and 13 reverse primers for TCR Jbeta segments. A multiplex PCR assay on genomic DNA amplified the CDR3 region of rearranged TCR beta genes. On the Illumina HiSeq System, the amplified TCR beta libraries were sequenced as 87-base-pair reads. The authors' pipeline ran thus. A later analysis counted about 80 million unique TCR beta chains across the 550 to 700 repertoires, and around 9.9 million of these chains were shared by at least two donors. Raw reads were error-corrected and collapsed into unique sequences by a nearest-neighbor algorithm in which closely related sequences were merged to remove PCR and sequencing errors. V, D and J gene segments were assigned by aligning CDR3 sequences to IMGT reference sequences. For a sequence to be retained, at least a six-nucleotide match to both a V gene segment and a J gene segment was required. A rearrangement was called productive if the CDR3 had no stop codons and remained in frame with V and J, and every other rearrangement was called non-productive. CDR3 was defined according to IMGT convention as the region running from the second conserved V-encoded cysteine to the conserved J-encoded phenylalanine. The earlier analysis of about 530 of the donors excluded any sequence lacking an unambiguous match to a single V gene segment. In an earlier analysis of 587 of the donors, V segments were called functional above 56.7% productive rearrangements and were called segregating when the between-donor standard deviation exceeded 5%. To diagnose cytomegalovirus status from the catalog of TCR beta chain sequences, a statistical classification framework was built. In a later analysis, V and J genes were assigned by comparing TCR nucleotide sequences against IMGT/GENE-DB human TR gene sequences. The TCRdist pipeline was used in a later analysis to assign CDR3 sequences and most-parsimonious VDJ recombination scenarios. In a later analysis, each TCR beta chain was defined by its CDR3 amino acid sequence together with its V-gene family, and reads without a unique V-gene family were excluded. As a way to deal with suspected cross-contamination and a sequencing artifact, a later analysis dropped 450 to 700 nucleotide sequences that were highly shared and had low generation probability. A later analysis calculated a clonal expansion index for each public chain from normalized within-repertoire ranks of inferred template counts. In a later analysis, generation probabilities were computed using a VDJ recombination model fitted to out-of-frame rearrangements, and the results were checked against IGoR. Hypergeometric tests were used in a later analysis to score TCR-TCR, TCR-HLA and TCR-CMV co-occurrence, with a repertoire-size bias correction applied to the TCR pairs. A later analysis estimated false discovery rates by permuting HLA or CMV assignments 20 times. A later analysis grouped co-occurring TCRs with DBSCAN, adding TCRdist sequence similarity when clustering within HLA-allele-positive subsets. Co-occurrence clustering excluded repertoires with fewer than 30,000 or more than 120,000 public chains, plus five with anomalous nucleotide sharing. TCRdb obtained this table from immuneACCESS and retained in-frame rearrangements with V and J assigned. These tables miss some clones; where compared with another copy, unresolved V genes account for less than half of the shortfall, and the remainder is unexplained. V and J calls plus clone size are reproduced from that table; the DNA served to infer D and trimming. The sample table records approximately 190,000 clones; about four fifths of these occur just once. The ten largest clones add up to less than 2% of the sample.

The cohort comprised approximately 700 healthy bone marrow donors. At the time of sampling, all cohort members were nominally healthy, though unrecorded immune exposures were likely present. The donor was CMV seropositive and was included in the group of almost 300 seropositive cohort members. A peripheral blood sample was collected from each donor, and TCR beta sequencing was performed on peripheral blood mononuclear cells. Genomic DNA extraction from the blood cell samples was performed with the Qiagen DNeasy Blood Extraction Kit. Comments on this clone: The antigen this receptor binds is unknown. There are no base qualities to consult, and no much larger clone falls within one base.

This TCR was recovered from a man aged 40-50 years in good health and CMV-seropositive. Sequencing was carried out using PBMCs. The chain is encoded by TRBV11-2 joined to TRBJ2-3; the best D guess is TRBD1, with 6 bases matching. The CDR3 sequence is CASSLRGQPSTDTQYF. The DNA sequence is given as TGTGCCAGCAGCCTGCGAGGACAGCCTAGCACAGATACGCAGTATTTT.